The sequence of this T cell receptor beta chain was determined in a study of T-cell reconstitution after alpha-beta-depleted transplantation in children. A library of TCRbeta sequences, prepared with unique molecular identifiers, was generated. TCRdb re-called the PCR reads through MiXCR, storing one row per CDR3 protein. The table has roughly 340,000 distinct CDR3 sequences, roughly 15% seen once. V trimming: 6 bases; J trimming: 4 bases; junction bases outside the gene matches: 11. CDR1 and CDR2 (germline): KGHSH, LQKENI. The CDR3 has 15 amino acids. This clonotype was detected many times. The antigen is not known. Notes on the study in general: Several hundred expanded graft clones reportedly gave rise to the alpha-beta T cells present about two months after transplant. For some patients, TCRbeta diversity was high at day 60 because of recipient T cells and thymic progenitors that survived.

This receptor was identified in a male patient between 2 and 9 years old who had a stem cell transplant for acute lymphoblastic leukemia, so the T cells may come from the graft donor. The chain has TRBV18 and TRBJ1-1; 7 positions agree with TRBD1. Specimen: PBMCs, mostly from graft donor cells, collected 360 days after TCRalphabeta/CD19-depleted stem cell transplant. The CDR3 region has the DNA TGTGCCAGCTCCCGAGACAGGGAAGGGGGCACTGAAGCTTTCTTT. The encoded protein is CASSRDREGGTEAFF.